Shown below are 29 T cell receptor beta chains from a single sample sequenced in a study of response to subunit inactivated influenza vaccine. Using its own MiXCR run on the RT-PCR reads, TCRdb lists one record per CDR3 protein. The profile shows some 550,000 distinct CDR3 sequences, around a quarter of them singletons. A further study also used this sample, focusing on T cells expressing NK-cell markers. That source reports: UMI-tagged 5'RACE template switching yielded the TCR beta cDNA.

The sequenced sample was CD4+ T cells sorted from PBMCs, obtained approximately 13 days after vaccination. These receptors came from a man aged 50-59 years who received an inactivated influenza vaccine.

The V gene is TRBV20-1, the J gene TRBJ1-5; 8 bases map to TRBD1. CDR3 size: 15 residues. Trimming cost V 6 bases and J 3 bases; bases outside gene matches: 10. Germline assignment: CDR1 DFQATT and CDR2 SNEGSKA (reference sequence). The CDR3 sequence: CSARTGGNINQPQHF. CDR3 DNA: TGCAGTGCCCGCACAGGGGGTAATATCAATCAGCCCCAGCATTTT.

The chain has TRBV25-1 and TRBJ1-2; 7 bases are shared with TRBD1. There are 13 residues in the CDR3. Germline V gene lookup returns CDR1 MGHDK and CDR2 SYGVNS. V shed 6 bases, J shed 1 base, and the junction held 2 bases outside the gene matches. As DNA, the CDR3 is TGTGCCAGCAGACAGGGGAGTAACTATGGCTACACCTTC. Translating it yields CASRQGSNYGYTF.

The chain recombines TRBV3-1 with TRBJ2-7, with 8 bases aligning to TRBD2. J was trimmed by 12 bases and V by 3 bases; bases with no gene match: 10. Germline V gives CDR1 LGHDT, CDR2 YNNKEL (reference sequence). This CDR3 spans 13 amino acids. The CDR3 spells CASSQSIAGSAYF. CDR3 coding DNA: TGTGCCAGCAGCCAGTCAATAGCGGGATCGGCGTACTTC.

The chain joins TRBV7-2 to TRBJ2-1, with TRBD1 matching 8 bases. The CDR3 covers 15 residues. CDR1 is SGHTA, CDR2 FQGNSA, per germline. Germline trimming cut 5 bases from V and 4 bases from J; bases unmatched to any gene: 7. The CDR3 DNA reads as TGTGCCAGCAGCCGAGGACAGGGACCATACAATGAGCAGTTCTTC. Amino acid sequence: CASSRGQGPYNEQFF.

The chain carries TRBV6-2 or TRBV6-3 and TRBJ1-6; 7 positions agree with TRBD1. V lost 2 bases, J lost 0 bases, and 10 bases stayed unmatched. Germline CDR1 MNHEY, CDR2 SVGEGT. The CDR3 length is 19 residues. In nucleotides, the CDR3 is TGTGCCAGCAGTTACACCAAGGACAGGACGAACTCCTATAATTCACCCCTCCACTTT. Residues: CASSYTKDRTNSYNSPLHF.

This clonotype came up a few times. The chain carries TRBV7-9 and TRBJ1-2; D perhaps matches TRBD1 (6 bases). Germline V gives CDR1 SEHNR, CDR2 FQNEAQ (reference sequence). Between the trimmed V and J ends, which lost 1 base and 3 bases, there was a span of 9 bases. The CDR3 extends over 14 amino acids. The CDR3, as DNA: TGTGCCAGCAGCTTAGAATGGACAGACTATGGCTACACCTTC. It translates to CASSLEWTDYGYTF.

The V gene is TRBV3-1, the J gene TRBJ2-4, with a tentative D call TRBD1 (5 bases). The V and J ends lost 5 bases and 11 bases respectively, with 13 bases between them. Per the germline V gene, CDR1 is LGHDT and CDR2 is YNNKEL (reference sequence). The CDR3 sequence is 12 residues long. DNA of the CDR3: TGTGCCAGCAGCGAACAGTGGGGCGTTCAGTACTTC. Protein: CASSEQWGVQYF.

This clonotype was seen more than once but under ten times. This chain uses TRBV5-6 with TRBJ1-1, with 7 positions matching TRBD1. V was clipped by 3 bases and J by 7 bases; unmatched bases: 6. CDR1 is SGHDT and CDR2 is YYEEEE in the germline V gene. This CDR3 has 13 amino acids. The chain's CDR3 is CASSSGTDFEAFF. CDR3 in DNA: TGTGCCAGCAGCTCGGGGACAGACTTTGAAGCTTTCTTT.

The chain's CDR3 is CSAVGTQETQYF. The DNA for the CDR3 is TGCAGTGCTGTCGGAACCCAAGAGACCCAGTACTTC. This chain uses TRBV20-1 with TRBJ2-5; D is uncertain. Trimming shortened V by 5 bases and J by 1 base, and 8 bases separated the two germline ends. Germline-derived CDR1 and CDR2 are DFQATT and SNEGSKA (reference sequence). CDR3 length equals 12 residues.

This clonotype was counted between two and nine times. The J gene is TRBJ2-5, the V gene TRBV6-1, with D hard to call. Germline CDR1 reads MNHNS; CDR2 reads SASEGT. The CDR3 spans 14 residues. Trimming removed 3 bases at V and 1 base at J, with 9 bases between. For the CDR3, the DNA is TGTGCCAGCAGTGACAGGAAAATCCAAGAGACCCAGTACTTC. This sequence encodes CASSDRKIQETQYF.

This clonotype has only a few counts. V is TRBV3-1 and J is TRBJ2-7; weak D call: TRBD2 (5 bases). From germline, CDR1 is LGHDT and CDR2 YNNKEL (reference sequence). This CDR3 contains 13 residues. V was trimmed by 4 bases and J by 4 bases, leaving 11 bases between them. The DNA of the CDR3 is TGTGCCAGCAGCCCATCAAGCGGATACGAGCAGTACTTC. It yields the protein CASSPSSGYEQYF.

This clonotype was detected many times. CDR3 loop: CASSDGQGVIRETQYF. The CDR3 DNA reads TGTGCCAGCAGCGACGGACAGGGGGTAATCCGGGAGACCCAGTACTTC. J is TRBJ2-5 and V is TRBV11-2; 10 bases align to TRBD1. Germline trimming cut 5 bases from V and 5 bases from J; bases unmatched to any gene: 11. The CDR3 contains 16 residues. From germline, CDR1 is SGHAT and CDR2 FQNNGV.

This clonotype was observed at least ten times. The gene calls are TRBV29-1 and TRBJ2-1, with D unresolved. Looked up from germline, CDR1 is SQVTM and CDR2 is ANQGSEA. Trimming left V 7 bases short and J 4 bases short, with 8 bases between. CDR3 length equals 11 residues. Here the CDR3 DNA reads TGCAGCGACCTTGGTTACAATGAGCAGTTCTTC. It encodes CSDLGYNEQFF.

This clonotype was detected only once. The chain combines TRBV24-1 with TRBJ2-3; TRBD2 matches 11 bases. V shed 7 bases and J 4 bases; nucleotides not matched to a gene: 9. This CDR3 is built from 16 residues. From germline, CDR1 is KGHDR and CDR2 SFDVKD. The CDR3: CATRPTSGRFADTQYF. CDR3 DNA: TGTGCCACCAGACCAACTAGCGGGAGATTTGCAGATACGCAGTATTTT.

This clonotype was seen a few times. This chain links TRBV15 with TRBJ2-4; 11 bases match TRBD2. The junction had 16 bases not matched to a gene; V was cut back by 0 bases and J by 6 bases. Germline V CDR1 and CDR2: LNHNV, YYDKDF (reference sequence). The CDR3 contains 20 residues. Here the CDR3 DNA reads TGTGCCACCAGCAGAGATATCGGGGGAATAGCGGGAGGGCCAGCAAACATTCAGTACTTC. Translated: CATSRDIGGIAGGPANIQYF. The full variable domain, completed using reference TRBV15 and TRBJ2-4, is DAMVIQNPRYQVTQFGKPVTLSCSQTLNHNVMYWYQQKSSQAPKLLFHYYDKDFNNEADTPDNFQSRRPNTSFCFLDIRSPGLGDTAMYLCATSRDIGGIAGGPANIQYFGAGTRLSVL.

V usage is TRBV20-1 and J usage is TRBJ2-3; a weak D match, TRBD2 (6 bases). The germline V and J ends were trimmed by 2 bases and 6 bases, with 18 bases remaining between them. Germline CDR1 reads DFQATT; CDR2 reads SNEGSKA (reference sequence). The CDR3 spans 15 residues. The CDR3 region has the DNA TGCAGTGCTAGACCCTTCGGGGTGGGGAGGGATACGCAGTATTTT. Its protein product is CSARPFGVGRDTQYF.

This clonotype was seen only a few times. The CDR3 DNA follows: TGTGCCAGCAGACAGATCCGACGGACAGGGGCCACCGGGGAGCTGTTTTTT. It yields the protein CASRQIRRTGATGELFF. The chain employs TRBV11-2 and TRBJ2-2; 9 positions match TRBD1. The CDR3 is 17 residues long. Germline CDR1 reads SGHAT; CDR2 reads FQNNGV. With V trimmed by 6 bases and J by 4 bases, 12 bases remained unmatched.

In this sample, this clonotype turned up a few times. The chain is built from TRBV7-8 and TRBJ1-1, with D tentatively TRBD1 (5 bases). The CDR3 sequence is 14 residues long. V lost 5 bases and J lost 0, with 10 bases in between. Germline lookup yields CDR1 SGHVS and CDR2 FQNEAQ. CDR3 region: CASSAGLVNTEAFF. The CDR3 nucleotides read TGTGCCAGCAGCGCGGGGCTCGTGAACACTGAAGCTTTCTTT.

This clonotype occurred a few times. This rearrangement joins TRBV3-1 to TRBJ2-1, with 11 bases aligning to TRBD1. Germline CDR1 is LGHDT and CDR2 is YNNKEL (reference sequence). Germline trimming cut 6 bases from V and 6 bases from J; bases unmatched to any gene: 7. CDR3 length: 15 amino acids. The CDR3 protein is CASSTGTGGFNEQFF. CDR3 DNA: TGTGCCAGCAGTACCGGGACAGGGGGATTCAATGAGCAGTTCTTC.

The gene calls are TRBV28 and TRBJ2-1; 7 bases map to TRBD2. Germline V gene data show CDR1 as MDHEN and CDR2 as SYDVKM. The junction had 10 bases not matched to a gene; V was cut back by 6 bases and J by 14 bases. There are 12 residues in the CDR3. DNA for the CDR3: TGTGCCAGCAGGTGGGGCGGGAGTCCTGAGTTCTTC. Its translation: CASRWGGSPEFF.

CDR3 bases: TGTGCCACCAGTGACCGGGACAGCCTTACCGGGGAGCTGTTTTTT. Translating it yields CATSDRDSLTGELFF. V usage is TRBV24-1 and J usage is TRBJ2-2, with 7 nucleotides matching TRBD1. CDR3 size: 15 residues. Germline V gene lookup returns CDR1 KGHDR and CDR2 SFDVKD. The trim removed 4 bases at V and 5 bases at J, leaving 6 bases unmatched.

The CDR3 sequence: CASSPQPGLAANEQFF. The CDR3 nucleotides are TGTGCCAGCAGCCCTCAGCCGGGACTAGCGGCCAATGAGCAGTTCTTC. The rearrangement links TRBV7-3 to TRBJ2-1, with 11 positions matching TRBD2. Looked up from germline, CDR1 is SGHTA and CDR2 is FQGTGA. This CDR3 contains 16 residues. Unmatched junction bases numbered 9, after V lost 5 bases and J lost 6 bases.

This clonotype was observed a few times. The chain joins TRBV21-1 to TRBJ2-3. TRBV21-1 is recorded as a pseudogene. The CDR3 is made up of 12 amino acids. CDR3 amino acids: CASSKGPDTQYF. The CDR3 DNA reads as TGTGCCAGCAGCAAAGGCCCAGATACGCAGTATTTT.

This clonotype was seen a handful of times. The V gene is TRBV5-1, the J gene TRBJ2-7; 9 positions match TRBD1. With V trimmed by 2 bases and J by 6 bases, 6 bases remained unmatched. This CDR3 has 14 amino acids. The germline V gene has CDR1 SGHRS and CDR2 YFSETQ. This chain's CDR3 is CASSFSTGGSEQYF. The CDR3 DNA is TGCGCCAGCAGCTTCTCGACAGGGGGGAGCGAGCAGTACTTC.

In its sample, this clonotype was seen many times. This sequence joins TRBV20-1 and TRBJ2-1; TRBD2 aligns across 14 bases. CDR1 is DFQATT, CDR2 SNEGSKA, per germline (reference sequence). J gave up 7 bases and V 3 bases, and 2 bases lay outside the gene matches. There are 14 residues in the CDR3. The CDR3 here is CSASGTSGSNEQFF. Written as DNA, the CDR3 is TGCAGTGCTAGCGGGACTAGCGGGAGTAATGAGCAGTTCTTC.

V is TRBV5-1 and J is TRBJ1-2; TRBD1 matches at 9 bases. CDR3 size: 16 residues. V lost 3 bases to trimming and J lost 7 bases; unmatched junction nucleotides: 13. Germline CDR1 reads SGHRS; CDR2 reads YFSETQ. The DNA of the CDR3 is TGCGCCAGCAGCTCAGACCTTCCGGGACAGGGAAGTGGCTACACCTTC. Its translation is CASSSDLPGQGSGYTF.

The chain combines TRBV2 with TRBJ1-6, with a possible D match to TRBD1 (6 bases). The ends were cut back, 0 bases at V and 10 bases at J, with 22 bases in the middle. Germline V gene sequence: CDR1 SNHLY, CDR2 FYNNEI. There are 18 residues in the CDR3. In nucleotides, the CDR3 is TGTGCCAGCAGTGAAGCAGACCTGAGGGGGGGCGCAGGGTCACCCCTCCACTTT. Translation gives CASSEADLRGGAGSPLHF.

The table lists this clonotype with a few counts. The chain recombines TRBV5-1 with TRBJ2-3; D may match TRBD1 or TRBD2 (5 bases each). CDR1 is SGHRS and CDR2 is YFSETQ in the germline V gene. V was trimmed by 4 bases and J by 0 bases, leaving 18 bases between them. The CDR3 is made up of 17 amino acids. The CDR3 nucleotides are TGCGCCAGCAGCCTCGGGTCGGGGCGTTCTAGCACAGATACGCAGTATTTT. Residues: CASSLGSGRSSTDTQYF.

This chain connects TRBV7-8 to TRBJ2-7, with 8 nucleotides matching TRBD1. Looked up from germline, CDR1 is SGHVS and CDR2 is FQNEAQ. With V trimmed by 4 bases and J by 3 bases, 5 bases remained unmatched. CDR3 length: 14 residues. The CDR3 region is CASSSQGQGYEQYF. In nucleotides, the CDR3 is TGTGCCAGCAGCTCCCAAGGACAGGGCTACGAGCAGTACTTC.